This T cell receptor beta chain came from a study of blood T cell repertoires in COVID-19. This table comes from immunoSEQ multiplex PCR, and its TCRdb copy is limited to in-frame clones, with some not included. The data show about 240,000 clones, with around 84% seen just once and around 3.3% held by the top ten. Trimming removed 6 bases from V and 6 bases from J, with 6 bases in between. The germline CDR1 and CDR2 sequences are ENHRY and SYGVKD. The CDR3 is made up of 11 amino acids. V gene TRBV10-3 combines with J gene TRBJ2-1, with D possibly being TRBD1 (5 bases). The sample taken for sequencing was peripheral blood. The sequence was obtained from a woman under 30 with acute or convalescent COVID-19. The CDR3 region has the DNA TGTGCCATCAGCCAGGGCAATGAGCAGTTCTTC. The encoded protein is CAISQGNEQFF.